One sample yielded the 30 T cell receptor beta chains listed below, sequenced in a study of cytotoxic CD8 clonotypes in ibrutinib-treated CLL (dated by TCRdb to the early 2020s). Receptor libraries were prepared by the immunoSEQ multiplex PCR assay. The clones in this table, taken by TCRdb from immuneACCESS, are in-frame only. Not every clone is retained; where verified, under half of the shortfall comes from an unresolved V gene, and the cause of the rest is unknown. Present in this sample are around 300,000 clones, around four fifths of which were seen just once. The ten largest clones capture under 8.5% of the sample. The sample was PBMCs, taken before ibrutinib treatment. The receptor source for this set is a human donor with chronic lymphocytic leukemia.

This clone has a handful of counts. V and J are TRBV30 and TRBJ2-5; D not certain. Trimming took 7 bases from V and 0 from J, leaving 3 bases between them. The germline gives CDR1 GTSNPN, CDR2 SVGIG (reference sequence). This CDR3 contains 10 residues. The CDR3 DNA follows: TGTGCCTTTAACCAAGAGACCCAGTACTTC. Encoded protein: CAFNQETQYF.

The chain has TRBV6-6 and TRBJ2-5; the D gene could be TRBD1 or TRBD2 (6 bases each). Trimming shortened V by 5 bases and J by 5 bases, and 15 bases separated the two germline ends. CDR1 and CDR2 (germline): MNHNY, SVGAGI (reference sequence). There are 14 residues in the CDR3. CDR3 residues: CASSGGTQGETQYF. The DNA for the CDR3 is TGTGCCAGCAGTGGCGGGACGCAGGGGGAGACCCAGTACTTC.

This clone occurred once. The rearrangement links TRBV30 to TRBJ1-1; 7 bases match TRBD1. Per germline, CDR1 GTSNPN and CDR2 SVGIG (reference sequence). Unmatched junction bases numbered 3, after V lost 5 bases and J lost 0 bases. The length of the CDR3 is 13 residues. Here the CDR3 reads CAWAQGLNTEAFF. In DNA, the CDR3 is TGTGCCTGGGCACAGGGGCTGAACACTGAAGCTTTCTTT.

The chain employs TRBV11-2 and TRBJ1-1; possible D gene TRBD1, 6 bases. The CDR3 length is 13 residues. Trimming left V 0 bases short and J 8 bases short, with 10 bases between. The germline gives CDR1 SGHAT, CDR2 FQNNGV. Written as DNA, the CDR3 is TGTGCCAGCAGCTTAGAGCAGGACAGAGAAGCTTTCTTT. Amino acid sequence: CASSLEQDREAFF.

The genes are TRBV27 and TRBJ2-5, with 9 bases lining up with TRBD1. The V segment lost 5 bases and the J segment 5 bases; nucleotides outside the gene matches: 27. The germline V gene encodes CDR1 MNHEY and CDR2 SMNVEV (reference sequence). CDR3 length equals 21 residues. The CDR3 reads CASSPQYSPGQGSRMSETQYF. The CDR3 region has the DNA TGTGCCAGCAGTCCCCAATACAGCCCGGGACAGGGCTCACGTATGTCGGAGACCCAGTACTTC.

Only a few counts were recorded for this clone. CDR3 residues: CASSQEYLLAGGKDTQYF. The CDR3 nucleotides read TGCGCCAGCAGCCAAGAATACCTCCTAGCGGGAGGGAAAGATACGCAGTATTTT. This chain connects TRBV4-3 to TRBJ2-3; 12 bases map to TRBD2. CDR3 size: 18 residues. Germline V gives CDR1 LGHNA, CDR2 YSLEER. The V gene end was trimmed by 0 bases and the J gene end by 5 bases; junction bases not matched to a gene: 9.

This chain joins TRBV9 and TRBJ2-1; 10 bases map to TRBD1. The CDR3 has 15 amino acids. The J segment lost 4 bases and the V segment lost 4 bases, leaving 5 bases of the junction unmatched. CDR1 and CDR2 (germline): SGDLS, YYNGEE. The CDR3 bases are TGTGCCAGCAGCACCCGGACAGGGGGGTACAATGAGCAGTTCTTC. Amino acids: CASSTRTGGYNEQFF.

CDR3 protein: CASSLASSGVSYEQYF. CDR3 sequence (DNA): TGTGCCAGCAGCTTAGCGAGTTCGGGGGTCTCCTACGAGCAGTACTTC. V is TRBV7-6 and J is TRBJ2-7, with a weak D call TRBD2 (6 bases). V was cut by 0 bases and J by 0 bases, with 12 bases left in between. Per germline, CDR1 SGHVS and CDR2 FNYEAQ. The CDR3 contains 16 residues.

This chain uses TRBV30 with TRBJ2-7; 8 bases map to TRBD1. Germline CDR1 reads GTSNPN; CDR2 reads SVGIG (reference sequence). J gave up 6 bases and V 5 bases, and 9 bases lay outside the gene matches. This CDR3 has 13 amino acids. The chain's CDR3 is CAWGRPDRAEQYF. The CDR3 DNA reads TGTGCCTGGGGCAGGCCGGACAGGGCCGAGCAGTACTTC.

This chain uses TRBV27 with TRBJ2-2; the D is unclear. Per the germline V gene, CDR1 is MNHEY and CDR2 is SMNVEV (reference sequence). Trimming cost V 3 bases and J 3 bases, with 8 bases left between them. The CDR3 runs 14 residues. This CDR3 reads CASSFERYTGELFF. CDR3 bases: TGTGCCAGCAGTTTTGAGCGTTACACCGGGGAGCTGTTTTTT.

The chain combines TRBV6-1 with TRBJ2-4, with 13 bases lining up with TRBD2. The CDR3 sequence is 15 residues long. V lost 3 bases, J lost 6 bases, and 2 bases stayed unmatched. Germline V gives CDR1 MNHNS, CDR2 SASEGT. The CDR3 DNA reads as TGTGCCAGCAGTGAGGGACTAGCGGGATTAAACATTCAGTACTTC. It translates to CASSEGLAGLNIQYF.

CDR3: CAWTRGLGYGYTF. In DNA form, the CDR3 reads TGTGCCTGGACCCGGGGCTTGGGCTATGGCTACACCTTC. The rearrangement uses TRBV30 and TRBJ1-2; the D gene is possibly TRBD1 (5 bases). V was cut by 4 bases and J by 4 bases, with 13 bases left in between. The CDR3 contains 13 residues. CDR1 is GTSNPN, CDR2 SVGIG, per germline (reference sequence).

The rearrangement uses TRBV6-1 and TRBJ2-3; TRBD2 matches at 15 bases. Germline-derived CDR1 and CDR2 are MNHNS and SASEGT. The CDR3 spans 18 residues. The J segment lost 8 bases and the V segment lost 1 base, leaving 10 bases of the junction unmatched. CDR3 residues: CASSEVGLAGGPARTQYF. CDR3 DNA: TGTGCCAGCAGTGAAGTAGGACTAGCGGGAGGGCCTGCTCGTACGCAGTATTTT.

CDR3 loop: CAIRGAGEETQYF. CDR3 sequence (DNA): TGTGCCATCAGGGGAGCGGGAGAAGAGACCCAGTACTTC. This chain links TRBV10-3 with TRBJ2-5; 8 positions match TRBD2. J gave up 3 bases and V 6 bases, and 3 bases lay outside the gene matches. The CDR3 runs to 13 residues. Looked up from germline, CDR1 is ENHRY and CDR2 is SYGVKD.

This rearrangement joins TRBV28 to TRBJ2-7; perhaps TRBD1 as D (6 bases). The CDR3 extends over 16 amino acids. The V gene lost 6 bases and the J gene lost 6 bases, with 24 bases spanning the gap. Germline V gene lookup returns CDR1 MDHEN and CDR2 SYDVKM. CDR3: CASRTGSNHPVGEQYF. In nucleotides, the CDR3 is TGTGCCAGCAGGACAGGATCGAACCACCCCGTCGGCGAGCAGTACTTC.

This chain joins TRBV5-1 and TRBJ1-2; the match to TRBD1 covers 9 bases. Germline-derived CDR1 and CDR2 are SGHRS and YFSETQ. J gave up 7 bases and V 0 bases, and 7 bases lay outside the gene matches. The CDR3 loop spans 15 amino acids. Here the CDR3 reads CASSLEGTGFRGYTF. The DNA of the CDR3 is TGCGCCAGCAGCTTGGAGGGGACAGGGTTCCGTGGCTACACCTTC.

This clone occurred a few times. The chain is built from TRBV11-2 and TRBJ2-7, with D perhaps TRBD2 (6 bases). The ends were cut back, 1 base at V and 0 bases at J, with 7 bases in the middle. The CDR3 extends over 14 amino acids. Germline V gene data show CDR1 as SGHAT and CDR2 as FQNNGV. CDR3 nucleotide sequence: TGTGCCAGCAGCTTAGTAGCGGACTCCTACGAGCAGTACTTC. It translates to CASSLVADSYEQYF.

The chain employs TRBV10-2 and TRBJ2-7; 8 bases fit TRBD2. Germline assignment: CDR1 WSHSY and CDR2 SAAADI. J gave up 5 bases and V 3 bases, and 12 bases lay outside the gene matches. The CDR3 spans 16 residues. The CDR3 DNA reads as TGCGCCAGCAGTGATGTGGCGGGAAGCGGGAGTAACGAGCAGTACTTC. Protein sequence: CASSDVAGSGSNEQYF.

This rearrangement joins TRBV30 to TRBJ2-5, with D perhaps TRBD1 or TRBD2 (6 bases each). V lost 0 bases and J 7 bases, leaving 12 bases between the germline ends. The length of the CDR3 is 13 residues. The germline V gene encodes CDR1 GTSNPN and CDR2 SVGIG (reference sequence). The CDR3 bases are TGTGCCTGGAGTGTAGGGGGGATGGGGACCCAGTACTTC. Encoded protein: CAWSVGGMGTQYF. Using reference TRBV30 and TRBJ2-5 for the parts outside the CDR3, the full variable domain is SQTIHQWPATLVQPVGSPLSLECTVEGTSNPNLYWYRQAAGRGLQLLFYSVGIGQISSEVPQNLSASRPQDRQFILSSKKLLLSDSGFYLCAWSVGGMGTQYFGPGTRLLVL.

The V and J genes are TRBV30 and TRBJ1-5; 8 nucleotides line up with TRBD1. This CDR3 contains 17 residues. Trimming cost V 2 bases and J 0 bases; bases outside gene matches: 9. Germline V lookup: CDR1 GTSNPN, CDR2 SVGIG (reference sequence). The CDR3 DNA follows: TGTGCCTGGAGTTTCCGGGGACAGGCATATAGCAATCAGCCCCAGCATTTT. It translates to CAWSFRGQAYSNQPQHF.

The V and J genes are TRBV4-3 and TRBJ2-1; D gene uncertain. V dropped 2 bases and J dropped 0 bases, with 8 bases sitting between them. Germline V lookup: CDR1 LGHNA, CDR2 YSLEER. CDR3 size: 15 residues. CDR3 protein: CASSQSESSYNEQFF. Here the CDR3 DNA reads TGCGCCAGCAGCCAAAGTGAGAGCTCCTACAATGAGCAGTTCTTC.

The chain joins TRBV30 to TRBJ2-2, with D perhaps assigned TRBD1 or TRBD2 (6 bases each). This CDR3 is 14 amino acids long. V lost 5 bases, J lost 7 bases, and 17 bases lay in between. Germline CDR1 and CDR2: GTSNPN and SVGIG (reference sequence). CDR3 region: CAWRGREGFGELFF. CDR3 in DNA: TGTGCCTGGCGGGGGCGGGAAGGTTTCGGGGAGCTGTTTTTT.

This clone was seen a handful of times. As DNA, the CDR3 is TGTGCCAGCAGTTACTCCCCCTCCCAAGGAAACACCATATATTTT. Translated: CASSYSPSQGNTIYF. This chain joins TRBV6-6 and TRBJ1-3, with D unclear. Germline lookup yields CDR1 MNHNY and CDR2 SVGAGI (reference sequence). V was pared by 0 bases and J by 4 bases, with 10 bases between. The CDR3 is made up of 15 amino acids.

The chain links TRBV7-8 to TRBJ1-5; TRBD1 might be the D (6 bases). Trimming took 1 base from V and 2 from J, leaving 9 bases between them. There are 15 residues in the CDR3. The germline CDR1 and CDR2 sequences are SGHVS and FQNEAQ. The CDR3 DNA follows: TGTGCCAGCAGCTTAGGGGCAGGGGGCAATCAGCCCCAGCATTTT. This encodes CASSLGAGGNQPQHF.

This chain uses TRBV6-5 with TRBJ2-2; D remains unclear. The CDR3 is made up of 14 amino acids. The germline gives CDR1 MNHEY, CDR2 SVGAGI. Trimming took 6 bases from V and 4 from J, leaving 12 bases between them. The DNA of the CDR3 is TGTGCCAGCAGCAGAACCTTTACCACCGGGGAGCTGTTTTTT. Protein sequence: CASSRTFTTGELFF.

This clone was detected once. This chain joins TRBV5-4 and TRBJ2-1; TRBD2 matches 14 bases. V gave up 4 bases and J gave up 7 bases; unmatched junction bases: 4. The V gene's germline CDR1 is SGHNT and CDR2 YYREEE (reference sequence). This CDR3 has 15 residues. CDR3 amino acids: CASSVGTSGGNEQFF. CDR3 nucleotide sequence: TGTGCCAGCAGCGTCGGGACTAGCGGGGGAAATGAGCAGTTCTTC.

This chain connects TRBV9 to TRBJ2-2, with D unresolved. This CDR3 region has 13 residues. Germline CDR1 SGDLS, CDR2 YYNGEE. Trimming shortened V by 5 bases and J by 2 bases, and 7 bases separated the two germline ends. The chain's CDR3 is CASRAHNTGELFF. The CDR3 DNA reads TGTGCCAGCAGGGCCCATAACACCGGGGAGCTGTTTTTT.

CDR3 loop: CASRKGQPSGNTIYF. CDR3 DNA: TGTGCCAGCAGGAAGGGACAGCCTTCTGGAAACACCATATATTTT. V usage is TRBV6-1 and J usage is TRBJ1-3, with 7 bases matching TRBD1. V dropped 6 bases and J dropped 1; count of bases not matched to a gene: 6. The CDR3 is made up of 15 amino acids. Germline V gene sequence: CDR1 MNHNS, CDR2 SASEGT.

The chain combines TRBV25-1 with TRBJ1-4; 10 nucleotides agree with TRBD1. J lost 2 bases, V lost 3 bases, and 6 bases had no gene match. Germline-derived CDR1 and CDR2 are MGHDK and SYGVNS. The CDR3 has 17 residues. The DNA for the CDR3 is TGTGCCAGCAGTGAGGACAGGGGGTCTGCCACTAATGAAAAACTGTTTTTT. It is translated as CASSEDRGSATNEKLFF. Variable domain in full (rest from reference TRBV25-1 and TRBJ1-4): EADIYQTPRYLVIGTGKKITLECSQTMGHDKMYWYQQDPGMELHLIHYSYGVNSTEKGDLSSESTVSRIRTEHFPLTLESARPSHTSQYLCASSEDRGSATNEKLFFGSGTQLSVL.

The rearrangement uses TRBV30 and TRBJ2-5; TRBD2 aligns across 14 bases. Germline V lookup: CDR1 GTSNPN, CDR2 SVGIG (reference sequence). The trim removed 2 bases at V and 12 bases at J, leaving 14 bases unmatched. CDR3 length: 16 amino acids. This chain's CDR3 is CAWSPLIGLAGGLEYF. For the CDR3, the DNA is TGTGCCTGGAGTCCCTTGATCGGACTAGCGGGAGGCCTTGAGTACTTC. The whole variable domain, remainder taken from reference TRBV30 and TRBJ2-5, is SQTIHQWPATLVQPVGSPLSLECTVEGTSNPNLYWYRQAAGRGLQLLFYSVGIGQISSEVPQNLSASRPQDRQFILSSKKLLLSDSGFYLCAWSPLIGLAGGLEYFGPGTRLLVL.